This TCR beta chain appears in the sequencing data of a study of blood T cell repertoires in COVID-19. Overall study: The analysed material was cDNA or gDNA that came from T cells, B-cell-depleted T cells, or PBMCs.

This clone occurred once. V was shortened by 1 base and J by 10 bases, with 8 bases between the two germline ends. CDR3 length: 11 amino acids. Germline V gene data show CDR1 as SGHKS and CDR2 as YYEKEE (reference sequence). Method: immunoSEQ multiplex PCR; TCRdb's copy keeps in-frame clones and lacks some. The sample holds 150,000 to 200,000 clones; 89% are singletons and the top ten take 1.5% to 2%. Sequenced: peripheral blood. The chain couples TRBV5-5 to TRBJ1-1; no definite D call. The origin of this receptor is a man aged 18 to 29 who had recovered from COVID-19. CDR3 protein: CASSLQEGAFF. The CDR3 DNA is TGTGCCAGCAGCTTGCAGGAGGGAGCTTTCTTT.